These 6 T cell receptor beta chains originate from one sample sequenced in a study of shared clonotypes between healthy human individuals. Using immunoSEQ multiplex PCR, the repertoire was profiled, and TCRdb retains in-frame clones only, with some absent. Of 2,500,000 or so clones listed, about nine tenths are singletons. The specimen was naive CD4+ T cells from PBMCs. The subset is: CD45RA+ positively selected. The receptors shown here come from a man aged 18 to 30 in good health. Some clones in this sample may be carry-over from other donors' samples.

This clone was observed once. The DNA of the CDR3 is TGTGCCAGTAGTATTTTGGTTAGGGGAATTGGGCTCGCAGATACGCAGTATTTT. Translated, it gives CASSILVRGIGLADTQYF. The chain couples TRBV19 to TRBJ2-3; maybe TRBD1 (5 bases). V was clipped by 3 bases and J by 4 bases, with 23 bases between them. The CDR3 is 18 amino acids. CDR1 is LNHDA, CDR2 SQIVND, per germline (reference sequence).

The chain uses TRBV5-1 and TRBJ1-1; 9 nucleotides align to TRBD1. Germline V gene sequence: CDR1 SGHRS, CDR2 YFSETQ. With 4 bases clipped from V and 1 base from J, the junction kept 2 bases outside the gene matches. The CDR3 has 14 amino acids. CDR3 sequence (DNA): TGCGCCAGCAGCGCGGACAGGGGGAACACTGAAGCTTTCTTT. Amino acids: CASSADRGNTEAFF.

The V and J genes are TRBV6-5 and TRBJ2-7, with 8 bases that match TRBD1. Losses at the gene ends were 6 bases for V and 5 bases for J; bases not matched to a gene: 3. The germline V gene encodes CDR1 MNHEY and CDR2 SVGAGI. The CDR3 is made up of 12 amino acids. The CDR3 here is CASSGRGHEQYF. The CDR3 bases are TGTGCCAGCAGCGGCAGGGGGCACGAGCAGTACTTC.

With regard to this clone: The sample holds other DNA sequences that translate to the same CDR3. The chain has TRBV5-1 and TRBJ1-1, with D uncertain. The CDR3 runs to 13 residues. Germline CDR1 reads SGHRS; CDR2 reads YFSETQ. Trimming removed 0 bases from V and 5 bases from J, with 8 bases in between. The CDR3 coding sequence is TGCGCCAGCAGCTTGGGACCGGGGACTGAAGCTTTCTTT. Its protein product is CASSLGPGTEAFF.

J is TRBJ2-7 and V is TRBV7-3; D possibly corresponds to TRBD1 (5 bases). The CDR3 totals 16 residues. The V gene lost 4 bases and the J gene lost 0 bases, with 16 bases spanning the gap. Germline-derived CDR1 and CDR2 are SGHTA and FQGTGA. The CDR3 loop is CASSSRGAPSSYEQYF. DNA of the CDR3: TGTGCCAGCAGCTCCCGTGGGGCCCCAAGCTCCTACGAGCAGTACTTC.

The CDR3 sequence is CASSPNGRNTEAFF. CDR3 in DNA: TGTGCCAGCAGCCCAAACGGCAGAAACACTGAAGCTTTCTTT. The genes are TRBV7-3 and TRBJ1-1, with D unresolved. V shed 5 bases and J shed 2 bases, with 12 bases lying between them. There are 14 residues in the CDR3. Germline V gives CDR1 SGHTA, CDR2 FQGTGA.